These 22 T cell receptor beta chains came from one sample sequenced in a study of T cells after posttransplantation cyclophosphamide. TCRdb keeps only in-frame clones here, not all; method: immunoSEQ multiplex PCR. Of a few thousand clones listed, about 84% are singletons. Sequencing used CD8+ T cells sorted from PBMCs. The receptors originated from a woman aged 45-65 years in good health and a related stem cell transplant donor.

The chain combines TRBV6-5 with TRBJ2-2; 9 nucleotides align to TRBD1. The CDR3 spans 15 residues. The V gene end was trimmed by 5 bases and the J gene end by 4 bases; junction bases not matched to a gene: 5. Per the germline V gene, CDR1 is MNHEY and CDR2 is SVGAGI. The chain's CDR3 is CASSQGQGVTGELFF. CDR3 in DNA: TGTGCCAGCAGTCAGGGACAGGGAGTCACCGGGGAGCTGTTTTTT.

This clone was recorded only once. The chain carries TRBV7-8 and TRBJ2-5; 12 bases map to TRBD2. Gene TRBJ2-7 matches the end of the DNA better, so the J call may be wrong. The CDR3 runs to 15 residues. Germline CDR1 SGHVS, CDR2 FQNEAQ. The CDR3 sequence is CASSAGTSGFYEQYF. CDR3 in DNA: TGTGCCAGCAGCGCCGGGACTAGCGGGTTCTACGAGCAGTACTTC.

The chain links TRBV19 to TRBJ2-2; no clear D. Per the germline V gene, CDR1 is LNHDA and CDR2 is SQIVND (reference sequence). This CDR3 has 17 residues. V was clipped by 7 bases and J by 0 bases, with 18 bases between them. The CDR3 spells CASTLRPIVANTGELFF. The CDR3 DNA follows: TGTGCCAGTACCCTCAGGCCGATTGTGGCGAACACCGGGGAGCTGTTTTTT.

V gene TRBV18 combines with J gene TRBJ2-1; 13 bases are a match to TRBD2. This CDR3 has 16 residues. V shed 3 bases, J shed 8 bases, and the junction held 7 bases outside the gene matches. The V gene's germline CDR1 is KGHSH and CDR2 LQKENI. CDR3 sequence reads: CASSPWTSGRGYEQFF. CDR3 in DNA: TGTGCCAGCTCACCTTGGACTAGCGGGAGAGGTTATGAGCAGTTCTTC.

This clone was seen just once. The chain has TRBV30 and TRBJ2-2, with 7 bases lining up with TRBD1. The CDR3 covers 17 residues. Germline V CDR1 and CDR2: GTSNPN, SVGIG (reference sequence). Trimming took 0 bases from V and 3 from J; bases not matched to a gene: 10. CDR3 nucleotide sequence: TGTGCCTGGAGTGTACGCGTCAGGGGGATCCACACCGGGGAGCTGTTTTTT. The encoded protein is CAWSVRVRGIHTGELFF. Full variable domain (outside the CDR3, taken from reference TRBV30 and TRBJ2-2): SQTIHQWPATLVQPVGSPLSLECTVEGTSNPNLYWYRQAAGRGLQLLFYSVGIGQISSEVPQNLSASRPQDRQFILSSKKLLLSDSGFYLCAWSVRVRGIHTGELFFGEGSRLTVL.

The J gene is TRBJ2-7, the V gene TRBV9; D ambiguous. The CDR3 consists of 15 residues. The V gene's germline CDR1 is SGDLS and CDR2 YYNGEE. The V end lost 0 bases, the J end lost 0 bases, and 10 bases lay between the germline ends. CDR3 coding DNA: TGTGCCAGCAGCGTAGCGATGGCAGACTCCTACGAGCAGTACTTC. This encodes CASSVAMADSYEQYF.

The chain couples TRBV5-1 to TRBJ1-2; possible D gene TRBD1, 5 bases. The CDR3 loop spans 17 amino acids. V was cut by 2 bases and J by 3 bases, with 20 bases left in between. CDR1 is SGHRS, CDR2 YFSETQ, per germline. CDR3 loop: CASSLRPVYGGDYGYTF. The CDR3 coding sequence is TGCGCCAGCAGCTTACGCCCTGTTTACGGGGGGGACTATGGCTACACCTTC.

V and J are TRBV9 and TRBJ2-3, with 9 positions matching TRBD2. This CDR3 comprises 18 residues. Germline V gene data show CDR1 as SGDLS and CDR2 as YYNGEE. Trimming cost V 0 bases and J 6 bases; bases outside gene matches: 14. CDR3 sequence reads: CASSVEPQTSGQRDTQYF. DNA for the CDR3: TGTGCCAGCAGCGTAGAGCCTCAGACTAGCGGCCAACGGGATACGCAGTATTTT.

V usage is TRBV9 and J usage is TRBJ1-5; D call uncertain. Germline lookup yields CDR1 SGDLS and CDR2 YYNGEE. The CDR3 consists of 13 residues. V was cut by 5 bases and J by 6 bases, with 12 bases left in between. The CDR3: CASSSFEGQPQHF. For the CDR3, the DNA is TGTGCCAGCAGTTCCTTTGAGGGTCAGCCCCAGCATTTT.

The rearrangement uses TRBV7-3 and TRBJ1-2; 10 bases align to TRBD1. CDR1 SGHTA and CDR2 FQGTGA come from the germline V gene. V shed 5 bases, J shed 7 bases, and the junction held 13 bases outside the gene matches. CDR3 size: 16 residues. CDR3 amino acids: CASSPTFGTGVSGYTF. The CDR3, as DNA: TGTGCCAGCAGCCCCACCTTCGGGACAGGGGTTAGTGGCTACACCTTC.

The gene calls are TRBV2 and TRBJ2-7; TRBD2 agrees at 8 bases. The CDR3 totals 14 residues. V was pared by 4 bases and J by 3 bases, with 5 bases of the junction left unmatched. Germline CDR1 reads SNHLY; CDR2 reads FYNNEI. The CDR3 here is CASSAGLARYEQYF. Written as DNA, the CDR3 is TGTGCCAGCAGTGCCGGACTAGCTCGCTACGAGCAGTACTTC.

The gene calls are TRBV28 and TRBJ1-3; 7 nucleotides line up with TRBD1. The germline gives CDR1 MDHEN, CDR2 SYDVKM. The CDR3 length is 16 residues. The V and J ends lost 2 bases and 2 bases, in that order; junction bases with no gene match: 6. As DNA, the CDR3 is TGTGCCAGCAGTTTAATAGAGGGGGCACCTGGAAACACCATATATTTT. Its translation: CASSLIEGAPGNTIYF. The full variable domain, with the rest looked up from reference TRBV28 and TRBJ1-3, is DVKVTQSSRYLVKRTGEKVFLECVQDMDHENMFWYRQDPGLGLRLIYFSYDVKMKEKGDIPEGYSVSREKKERFSLILESASTNQTSMYLCASSLIEGAPGNTIYFGEGSWLTVV.

In this sample, this clone turned up once. This chain connects TRBV5-1 to TRBJ2-7; 9 bases line up with TRBD2. The CDR3 has 14 residues. Germline lookup yields CDR1 SGHRS and CDR2 YFSETQ. With V trimmed by 5 bases and J by 1 base, 4 bases remained unmatched. CDR3 in DNA: TGCGCCAGCAGTTTTGCGGGAGGGTCCTACGAGCAGTACTTC. It specifies CASSFAGGSYEQYF.

This clone was observed a handful of times. V is TRBV5-4 and J is TRBJ1-2, with D unclear. Trimming removed 0 bases at V and 4 bases at J, with 10 bases between. This CDR3 is 14 amino acids long. Germline V CDR1 and CDR2: SGHNT, YYREEE (reference sequence). CDR3 DNA sequence: TGTGCCAGCAGCTTGGACGCGGTAGGCTATGGCTACACCTTC. Amino acids: CASSLDAVGYGYTF.

CDR3 loop: CAILQGLGTNEKLFF. The CDR3 DNA sequence: TGTGCCATCTTACAGGGGTTGGGAACTAATGAAAAACTGTTTTTT. The gene calls are TRBV7-9 and TRBJ1-4; TRBD1 matches at 7 bases. The germline V gene has CDR1 SEHNR and CDR2 FQNEAQ (reference sequence). V shed 10 bases, J shed 1 base, and the junction held 9 bases outside the gene matches. The CDR3 is 15 residues long. Together with reference TRBV7-9 and TRBJ1-4, the CDR3 gives the full variable domain: DTGVSQNPRHKITKRGQNVTFRCDPISEHNRLYWYRQTLGQGPEFLTYFQNEAQLEKSRLLSDRFSAERPKGSFSTLEIQRTEQGDSAMYLCAILQGLGTNEKLFFGSGTQLSVL.

CDR3 amino acids: CASSADREVNYGYTF. The CDR3 nucleotides are TGTGCCAGCAGCGCGGACAGGGAAGTCAACTATGGCTACACCTTC. The chain links TRBV5-6 to TRBJ1-2, with 8 nucleotides matching TRBD1. Germline V gene lookup returns CDR1 SGHDT and CDR2 YYEEEE. The CDR3 loop spans 15 amino acids. Germline trimming cut 4 bases from V and 2 bases from J; bases unmatched to any gene: 7.

The chain joins TRBV13 to TRBJ2-1; a weak D match, TRBD1 (6 bases). This CDR3 has 15 residues. Per the germline V gene, CDR1 is PRHDT and CDR2 is FYEKMQ (reference sequence). V was cut by 5 bases and J by 1 base, with 12 bases left in between. CDR3 DNA: TGTGCCAGCAGCCTACAAGGGGGATCCTACAATGAGCAGTTCTTC. Encoded protein: CASSLQGGSYNEQFF.

With respect to this clone: The same CDR3 also results from other DNA sequences found in this sample. The rearrangement uses TRBV5-5 and TRBJ1-1; weak D call: TRBD1 (5 bases). The CDR3 is made up of 12 amino acids. With 2 bases removed from V and 3 bases from J, the gap between germline ends came to 5 bases. Germline CDR1 SGHKS, CDR2 YYEKEE (reference sequence). This CDR3 reads CASSLGDTEAFF. The CDR3 coding sequence is TGTGCCAGCAGCTTAGGGGACACTGAAGCTTTCTTT.

The chain joins TRBV7-2 to TRBJ2-5, with 11 bases lining up with TRBD2. V gave up 5 bases and J gave up 1 base; unmatched junction bases: 9. The V gene's germline CDR1 is SGHTA and CDR2 FQGNSA. The CDR3 covers 17 residues. The CDR3 DNA is TGTGCCAGCAGCGGTAAATCTAGCGGGGGGCTCCAAGAGACCCAGTACTTC. Translating it yields CASSGKSSGGLQETQYF.

V and J are TRBV13 and TRBJ1-2; 9 bases are a match to TRBD1. Germline V gene lookup returns CDR1 PRHDT and CDR2 FYEKMQ (reference sequence). V was clipped by 4 bases and J by 6 bases; unmatched bases: 3. This CDR3 spans 13 amino acids. CDR3 in DNA: TGTGCCAGCAGCTGGGGACAGGGAAATGGCTACACCTTC. This sequence encodes CASSWGQGNGYTF.

The V call is TRBV5-1, the J call TRBJ2-1; 7 bases match TRBD2. Trimming took 0 bases from V and 0 from J; bases not matched to a gene: 3. This CDR3 is built from 16 residues. The germline gives CDR1 SGHRS, CDR2 YFSETQ. The CDR3 coding sequence is TGCGCCAGCAGCTTGGCCGGGGGGAGCTCCTACAATGAGCAGTTCTTC. It yields the protein CASSLAGGSSYNEQFF.

V and J are TRBV27 and TRBJ1-1; D is perhaps TRBD1 (6 bases). Trimming removed 3 bases from V and 6 bases from J, with 14 bases in between. CDR1 and CDR2 (germline): MNHEY, SMNVEV (reference sequence). There are 14 residues in the CDR3. This chain's CDR3 is CASSLDSRGPEAFF. The CDR3 DNA is TGTGCCAGCAGTTTGGACAGCCGGGGTCCTGAAGCTTTCTTT.